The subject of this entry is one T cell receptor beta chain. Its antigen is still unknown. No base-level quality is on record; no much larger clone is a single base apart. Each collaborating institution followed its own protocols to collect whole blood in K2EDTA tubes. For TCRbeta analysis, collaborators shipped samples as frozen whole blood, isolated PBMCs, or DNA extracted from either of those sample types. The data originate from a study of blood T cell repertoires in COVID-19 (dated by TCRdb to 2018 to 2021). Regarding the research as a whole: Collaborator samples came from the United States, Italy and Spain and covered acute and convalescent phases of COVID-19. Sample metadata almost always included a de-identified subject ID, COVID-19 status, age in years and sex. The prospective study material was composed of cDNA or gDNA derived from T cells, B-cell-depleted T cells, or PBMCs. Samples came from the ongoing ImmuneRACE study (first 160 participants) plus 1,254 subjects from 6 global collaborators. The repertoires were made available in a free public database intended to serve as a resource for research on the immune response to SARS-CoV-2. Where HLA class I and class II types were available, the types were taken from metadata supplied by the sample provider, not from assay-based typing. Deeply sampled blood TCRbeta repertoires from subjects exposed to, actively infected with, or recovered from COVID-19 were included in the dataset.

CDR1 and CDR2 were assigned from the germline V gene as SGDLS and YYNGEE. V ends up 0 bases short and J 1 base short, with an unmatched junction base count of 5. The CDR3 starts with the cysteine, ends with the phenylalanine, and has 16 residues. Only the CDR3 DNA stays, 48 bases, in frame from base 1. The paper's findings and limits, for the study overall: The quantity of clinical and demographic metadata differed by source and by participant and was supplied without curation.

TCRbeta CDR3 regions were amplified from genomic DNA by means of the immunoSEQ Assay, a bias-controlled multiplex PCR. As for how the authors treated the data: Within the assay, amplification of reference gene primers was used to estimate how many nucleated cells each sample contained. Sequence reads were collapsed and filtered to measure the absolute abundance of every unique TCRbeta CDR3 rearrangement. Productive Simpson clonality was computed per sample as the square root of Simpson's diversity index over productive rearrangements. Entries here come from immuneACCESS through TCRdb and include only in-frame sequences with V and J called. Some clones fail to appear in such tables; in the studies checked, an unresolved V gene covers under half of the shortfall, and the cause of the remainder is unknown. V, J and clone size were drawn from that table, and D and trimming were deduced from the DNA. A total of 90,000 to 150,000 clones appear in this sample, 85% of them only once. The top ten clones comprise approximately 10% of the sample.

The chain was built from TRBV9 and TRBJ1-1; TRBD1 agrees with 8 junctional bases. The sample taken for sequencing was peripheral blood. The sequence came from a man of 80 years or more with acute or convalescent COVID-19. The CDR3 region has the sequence CASSVVAGGPNTEAFF. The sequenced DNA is TGTGCCAGCAGCGTAGTGGCAGGGGGCCCGAACACTGAAGCTTTCTTT.